This TCR beta chain emerged from a study of cytomegalovirus exposure and HLA in healthy donors. For this clone: Its specificity is not known.

CDR1 and CDR2 (germline): SGHRS, YFSETQ. V shed 6 bases and J shed 2 bases, with 18 bases lying between them. CDR3 size: 15 residues. Some clones are missing from TCRdb's copy, which holds only in-frame ones; the method was immunoSEQ multiplex PCR. The sample holds about 95,000 clones, approximately 81% seen once. Broader study findings: The study recorded about 150 TCR beta chains that were cytomegalovirus-associated. In vitro experiments confirmed that three CMV-associated chains were specific for CMV antigens. The TCR clusters that emerged in the first cohort tended, a later analysis found, to co-occur in the approximately 110 validation repertoires.

V usage is TRBV5-1 and J usage is TRBJ2-7; the D is unclear. The sequenced material came from PBMCs. This TCR was sampled from a man younger than 35 in good health and CMV-seropositive. In nucleotides, the CDR3 is TGCGCCAGCATCCCCGCCCCCTCTGGAGCCTACGAGCAGTACTTC. Protein sequence: CASIPAPSGAYEQYF.